Following are 28 T cell receptor beta chains from one sample sequenced in a study of cytomegalovirus exposure and HLA in healthy donors. The PCR made use of 60 Vbeta and 13 Jbeta primers. Some clones are missing from TCRdb's copy, which holds only in-frame ones; the method was immunoSEQ multiplex PCR. Among some 240,000 clones, about 78% were seen once, and the ten largest hold over 3.5%. Sequencing input: PBMCs. Receptors originate from a male donor in good health and CMV-seronegative.

The rearrangement joins TRBV9 to TRBJ2-3; possible D gene TRBD1, 6 bases. V shed 0 bases and J shed 2 bases, with 7 bases lying between them. Germline V CDR1 and CDR2: SGDLS, YYNGEE. The CDR3 is 14 residues long. CDR3 protein: CASSVGQATDTQYF. As DNA, the CDR3 is TGTGCCAGCAGCGTAGGACAGGCCACAGATACGCAGTATTTT.

This clone was seen only a few times. This sequence joins TRBV2 and TRBJ2-7; 10 positions match TRBD2. This CDR3 contains 14 residues. The V gene end was trimmed by 6 bases and the J gene end by 6 bases; junction bases not matched to a gene: 8. Per the germline V gene, CDR1 is SNHLY and CDR2 is FYNNEI. As DNA, the CDR3 is TGTGCCAGCAGAGCGGGAGGGCAGGCCGGCGAGCAGTACTTC. This translates into CASRAGGQAGEQYF. Using reference TRBV2 and TRBJ2-7 for the parts outside the CDR3, the full variable domain is EPEVTQTPSHQVTQMGQEVILRCVPISNHLYFYWYRQILGQKVEFLVSFYNNEISEKSEIFDDQFSVERPDGSNFTLKIRSTKLEDSAMYFCASRAGGQAGEQYFGPGTRLTVT.

J is TRBJ2-7 and V is TRBV29-1; maybe TRBD1 (6 bases). This CDR3 has 14 residues. V lost 3 bases and J lost 0, with 12 bases in between. Germline V lookup: CDR1 SQVTM, CDR2 ANQGSEA. The CDR3 reads CSVDEGVSSYEQYF. CDR3 nucleotides: TGCAGCGTTGATGAGGGGGTGAGCTCCTACGAGCAGTACTTC.

The V call is TRBV5-1, the J call TRBJ1-1; weak D call: TRBD1 (5 bases). The V end lost 0 bases, the J end lost 5 bases, and 20 bases lay between the germline ends. Germline lookup yields CDR1 SGHRS and CDR2 YFSETQ. The CDR3 length is 17 residues. The CDR3 bases are TGCGCCAGCAGCTTGGGGCAGGGTATGGGTATTGGTACTGAAGCTTTCTTT. Protein sequence: CASSLGQGMGIGTEAFF. Drawing the rest from reference TRBV5-1 and TRBJ1-1, the complete variable domain is KAGVTQTPRYLIKTRGQQVTLSCSPISGHRSVSWYQQTPGQGLQFLFEYFSETQRNKGNFPGRFSGRQFSNSRSEMNVSTLELGDSALYLCASSLGQGMGIGTEAFFGQGTRLTVV.

Remarks on this clone: The identical CDR3 is also encoded by other nucleotide sequences in the sample. The chain's CDR3 is CASSLGQNYEQYF. The CDR3 nucleotides read TGCGCCAGCAGCTTAGGACAGAACTACGAGCAGTACTTC. The chain combines TRBV5-1 with TRBJ2-7, with TRBD1 as a possible D gene (6 bases). This CDR3 has 13 amino acids. Germline V CDR1 and CDR2: SGHRS, YFSETQ. With 2 bases removed from V and 3 bases from J, the gap between germline ends came to 9 bases. The whole variable domain, filled in from reference TRBV5-1 and TRBJ2-7, reads KAGVTQTPRYLIKTRGQQVTLSCSPISGHRSVSWYQQTPGQGLQFLFEYFSETQRNKGNFPGRFSGRQFSNSRSEMNVSTLELGDSALYLCASSLGQNYEQYFGPGTRLTVT.

This rearrangement joins TRBV25-1 to TRBJ1-2; D unclear. This CDR3 is 11 amino acids long. Germline V lookup: CDR1 MGHDK, CDR2 SYGVNS. V gave up 6 bases and J gave up 4 bases, with 6 bases separating them. This chain's CDR3 is CASRFSYGYTF. The DNA for the CDR3 is TGTGCCAGCAGATTCAGCTATGGCTACACCTTC.

This rearrangement joins TRBV28 to TRBJ2-1; D is perhaps TRBD2 (5 bases). V lost 2 bases and J lost 5, with 7 bases in between. Germline V gene sequence: CDR1 MDHEN, CDR2 SYDVKM. The CDR3 consists of 13 residues. The CDR3 DNA reads TGTGCCAGCAGTTTAGCCGGGAACAATGAGCAGTTCTTC. It is translated as CASSLAGNNEQFF.

The chain's CDR3 is CASRPTGGVLEQYF. Written as DNA, the CDR3 is TGTGCCAGTAGACCGACAGGGGGAGTTCTCGAGCAGTACTTC. The chain carries TRBV19 and TRBJ2-5; 9 nucleotides align to TRBD1. The tail of the sequence fits TRBJ2-7 better, so the J call may be wrong. This CDR3 has 14 residues. Germline V lookup: CDR1 LNHDA, CDR2 SQIVND (reference sequence).

V is TRBV29-1 and J is TRBJ2-3; 7 bases agree with TRBD2. CDR3 length: 16 amino acids. The V and J ends lost 6 bases and 2 bases, in that order; junction bases with no gene match: 14. Germline CDR1 SQVTM, CDR2 ANQGSEA. CDR3 nucleotide sequence: TGCAGCGTGCCCGGCCCGGGGGGATCCGACACAGATACGCAGTATTTT. The encoded protein is CSVPGPGGSDTDTQYF.

In the case of this clone: No conserved phenylalanine or tryptophan is present at the end of the CDR3, so a read error is the likely explanation. The DNA is left out, because the CDR3 cannot be placed on it with certainty; the CDR3 is given as TCRdb lists it. This chain links TRBV6-6 with TRBJ2-7; TRBD2, as called in the table, went unchecked against the DNA. Germline-derived CDR1 and CDR2 are MNHNY and SVGAGI (reference sequence). The CDR3 spans 12 amino acids, including both terminal residues. The CDR3 here is CASSYEGLAPML.

This rearrangement joins TRBV11-3 to TRBJ2-2; D possibly corresponds to TRBD2 (5 bases). Germline lookup yields CDR1 SGHNT and CDR2 YENEEA. This CDR3 has 13 amino acids. V lost 5 bases and J 3 bases, leaving 7 bases between the germline ends. The CDR3 region has the DNA TGTGCCAGCAGCCCGCGGGACACCGGGGAGCTGTTTTTT. This gives the protein CASSPRDTGELFF.

The CDR3 region is CASSLSRGLPPSEQYF. The CDR3 bases are TGTGCCAGCAGTTTATCTAGGGGGTTACCCCCTTCCGAGCAGTACTTC. The gene calls are TRBV27 and TRBJ2-7; D is perhaps TRBD1 (6 bases). CDR3 length: 16 amino acids. V dropped 0 bases and J dropped 6 bases, with 18 bases sitting between them. Germline V gene sequence: CDR1 MNHEY, CDR2 SMNVEV (reference sequence).

This clone has only a few counts. The genes are TRBV9 and TRBJ1-1, with a weak D call TRBD1 (5 bases). Germline V gene data show CDR1 as SGDLS and CDR2 as YYNGEE. The CDR3 contains 14 residues. The V gene lost 4 bases and the J gene lost 4 bases, with 14 bases spanning the gap. The CDR3 DNA reads as TGTGCCAGCAGCCCCGAGACGGGGGGCACTGAAGCTTTCTTT. It translates to CASSPETGGTEAFF.

The gene calls are TRBV7-2 and TRBJ2-7; 10 bases align to TRBD2. The CDR3 extends over 15 amino acids. CDR1 and CDR2 from the germline V gene are SGHTA and FQGNSA. Losses at the gene ends were 1 base for V and 6 bases for J; bases not matched to a gene: 6. CDR3: CASSLVSSGSGEQYF. The CDR3 DNA reads TGTGCCAGCAGCTTAGTGTCTAGCGGGAGTGGCGAGCAGTACTTC.

V is TRBV28 and J is TRBJ2-2; D unresolved. This CDR3 is 12 amino acids long. V was pared by 9 bases and J by 7 bases, with 12 bases between. Per germline, CDR1 MDHEN and CDR2 SYDVKM. This CDR3 reads CASLSQDGELFF. The CDR3 nucleotides are TGTGCCAGTCTTTCCCAGGACGGGGAGCTGTTTTTT.

The chain uses TRBV5-6 and TRBJ2-3; 7 nucleotides match TRBD1. This CDR3 has 14 residues. The germline gives CDR1 SGHDT, CDR2 YYEEEE. The J segment lost 4 bases and the V segment lost 7 bases, leaving 9 bases of the junction unmatched. The CDR3 nucleotides are TGTGCCAGCGCCGAGACAGGGTACCCAGATACGCAGTATTTT. Protein sequence: CASAETGYPDTQYF.

CDR3 in amino acids: CASSLRSSFDEQFF. CDR3 DNA: TGCGCCAGCAGCTTGAGGTCTAGCTTCGATGAGCAGTTCTTC. This chain uses TRBV5-1 with TRBJ2-1; tentative D call: TRBD2 (5 bases). V was clipped by 1 base and J by 8 bases, with 13 bases between them. The CDR3 sequence is 14 residues long. Germline CDR1 is SGHRS and CDR2 is YFSETQ.

The chain joins TRBV19 to TRBJ1-5; 7 nucleotides match TRBD1. V lost 8 bases to trimming and J lost 2 bases; unmatched junction nucleotides: 3. The CDR3 is made up of 13 amino acids. From germline, CDR1 is LNHDA and CDR2 SQIVND (reference sequence). The DNA for the CDR3 is TGTGCCAGTCAACAGGGGCGCAATCAGCCCCAGCATTTT. Translating it yields CASQQGRNQPQHF.

The chain combines TRBV7-9 with TRBJ2-3, with D hard to call. CDR1 is SEHNR, CDR2 FQNEAQ, per germline (reference sequence). The length of the CDR3 is 13 residues. Trimming left V 0 bases short and J 5 bases short, with 6 bases between. CDR3 DNA: TGTGCCAGCAGCTTAGCCCTAGGAGATACGCAGTATTTT. It yields the protein CASSLALGDTQYF.

In DNA form, the CDR3 reads TGCGCCAGCAGCTTGGGATCCGCCGGGACAGGATTTAACTATGGCTACACCTTC. Its protein product is CASSLGSAGTGFNYGYTF. The chain recombines TRBV5-1 with TRBJ1-2; 8 bases are shared with TRBD1. From germline, CDR1 is SGHRS and CDR2 YFSETQ. CDR3 length: 18 amino acids. Trimming removed 0 bases from V and 1 base from J; junction bases left unmatched: 11.

This clone showed up just a few times. The chain links TRBV6-1 to TRBJ1-2; D unresolved. The germline V and J ends were trimmed by 0 bases and 2 bases, with 7 bases remaining between them. Per germline, CDR1 MNHNS and CDR2 SASEGT. The CDR3 extends over 14 amino acids. The CDR3 DNA reads TGTGCCAGCAGTGAAGCGCACAGAAACTATGGCTACACCTTC. Translated, it gives CASSEAHRNYGYTF.

The V call is TRBV19, the J call TRBJ2-3; D is perhaps TRBD2 (5 bases). Germline CDR1 and CDR2: LNHDA and SQIVND (reference sequence). There are 15 residues in the CDR3. Trimming shortened V by 1 base and J by 2 bases, and 10 bases separated the two germline ends. The CDR3 region is CASSIGLAVTDTQYF. The CDR3 bases are TGTGCCAGTAGTATAGGGCTAGCTGTCACAGATACGCAGTATTTT.

The CDR3 reads CASSLAGGRQDLYEQYF. CDR3 in DNA: TGCGCCAGCAGCTTGGCGGGAGGACGTCAGGATCTCTACGAGCAGTACTTC. V gene TRBV5-1 combines with J gene TRBJ2-7, with 7 bases fitting TRBD2. CDR1 SGHRS and CDR2 YFSETQ come from the germline V gene. The CDR3 covers 17 residues. The V segment lost 0 bases and the J segment 3 bases; nucleotides outside the gene matches: 12.

Only a few counts were recorded for this clone. V usage is TRBV5-1 and J usage is TRBJ1-1; D may be TRBD1 (6 bases). The CDR3 has 13 amino acids. V was trimmed by 3 bases and J by 7 bases, leaving 13 bases between them. Germline V gives CDR1 SGHRS, CDR2 YFSETQ. CDR3 sequence reads: CASSSLGQLEAFF. In DNA form, the CDR3 reads TGCGCCAGCAGCTCCCTCGGACAGCTTGAAGCTTTCTTT.

The gene calls are TRBV29-1 and TRBJ2-3; possible D gene TRBD1, 5 bases. V lost 3 bases and J lost 1, with 11 bases in between. This CDR3 has 14 residues. Germline CDR1 reads SQVTM; CDR2 reads ANQGSEA. The CDR3 spells CSVDQGLGTDTQYF. In DNA, the CDR3 is TGCAGCGTTGACCAGGGCCTGGGCACAGATACGCAGTATTTT.

The chain recombines TRBV29-1 with TRBJ1-1; D remains unclear. The CDR3 totals 14 residues. The germline V gene has CDR1 SQVTM and CDR2 ANQGSEA. The CDR3 nucleotides are TGCAGTGTCCAAACAGATAACGTGAACACTGAAGCTTTCTTT. Translated, it gives CSVQTDNVNTEAFF.

The V call is TRBV2, the J call TRBJ1-2; maybe TRBD1 (5 bases). In germline, CDR1 is SNHLY, CDR2 FYNNEI. Trimming took off 6 bases at V and 8 bases at J, with 13 bases between the two ends. This CDR3 comprises 12 residues. The DNA for the CDR3 is TGTGCCAGCAGGGAAAGGGGAGGCGGCTACACCTTC. Translated, it gives CASRERGGGYTF.

The V call is TRBV10-1, the J call TRBJ2-3; D possibly corresponds to TRBD2 (6 bases). The germline V and J ends were trimmed by 3 bases and 6 bases, with 10 bases remaining between them. The CDR3 contains 13 residues. From germline, CDR1 is WNHNN and CDR2 SYGVQD (reference sequence). The CDR3 nucleotides are TGCGCCAGCAGTGATGCGGGGTCGGATACGCAGTATTTT. Residues: CASSDAGSDTQYF.